The present TCR beta chain was sequenced within a study of T cells in Graves' hyperthyroidism and ophthalmopathy. Study results and caveats: For ophthalmopathy, model prediction preceded onset by a median about 6 months. Through a model of 13 V-J features, ophthalmopathy was separated from stable hyperthyroidism.

This clonotype has ten or more counts. Antigen unknown. Researchers amplified the TCR beta CDR3 regions from RNA transcripts. The HTBI primer set drove a first-round RT-PCR of the TCR CDR3. TCRdb itself ran the multiplex PCR reads through MiXCR, one entry per CDR3 protein. The profile shows around 270,000 distinct CDR3 sequences, around 19% of them singletons. The source is a man between 50 and 59 years old with Graves' ophthalmopathy. The sample was blood.

The CDR3 DNA follows: TGTGCCAGCAGTAAACCCCTAGCGGAAAGCTCCTACGAGCAGTACTTC. Encoded protein: CASSKPLAESSYEQYF. V and J are TRBV6-1 and TRBJ2-7; 7 bases line up with TRBD2. Germline values: CDR1 MNHNS, CDR2 SASEGT. Trimming removed 5 bases from V and 0 bases from J; junction bases left unmatched: 10. This CDR3 comprises 16 residues.